The source of this TCR beta chain is a study of cytomegalovirus exposure and HLA in healthy donors. Broader study findings: Most of the TCR beta V segments (in an earlier analysis) were productive either about 90% or about 30% of the time.

This PCR relied on a set of 60 Vbeta primers and 13 Jbeta primers. Clones were read by immunoSEQ multiplex PCR, and TCRdb kept only the in-frame ones, dropping some. Among 75,000 or so clones, about 70% were seen once, and the ten largest hold about 20%. Notes on this clone: Its antigen is unknown.

Trimming pared 6 bases from V and 2 bases from J, leaving 9 bases between. This CDR3 comprises 13 residues. The V gene's germline CDR1 is SNHLY and CDR2 FYNNEI. This clonotype was sampled from a woman aged 30 to 39 in good health and CMV-seropositive. This rearrangement joins TRBV2 to TRBJ2-3, with TRBD2 as a possible D gene (5 bases). Sequencing used PBMCs. In nucleotides, the CDR3 is TGTGCCAGCAGCTTCGACTACACAGATACGCAGTATTTT. Protein sequence: CASSFDYTDTQYF.